This T cell receptor beta chain originates from a study of blood T cell repertoires in COVID-19. For the study at large: The samples span acute and convalescent COVID-19 from the United States, Italy and Spain.

The V and J ends lost 5 bases and 3 bases respectively, with 8 bases between them. CDR3 length: 14 residues. Germline CDR1 LNHDA, CDR2 SQIVND (reference sequence). Assay used: immunoSEQ multiplex PCR; TCRdb lists only in-frame clones, some missing. Here the sample spans roughly 200,000 clones, approximately 83% being singletons. This clonotype originated in a man between 60 and 75 years old with acute or convalescent COVID-19. The chain has TRBV19 and TRBJ2-6; a possible D gene is TRBD2 (6 bases). The sequenced sample consisted of peripheral blood. The CDR3 region has the DNA TGTGCCAGTAGTCGCGGGGATGGGGCCAACGTCCTGACTTTC. It specifies CASSRGDGANVLTF.